This is a list of T cell receptor beta chains from one sample in a study of immune cell composition in non-small cell lung cancer. The table came from immunoSEQ multiplex PCR; TCRdb's copy has only in-frame clones and leaves some out. The sample yields about 6,800 clones, about four fifths seen once. Sequenced sample: non-adjacent lung tissue. The receptors shown here come from a human donor with non-small cell lung cancer. The CDR3 runs from the conserved cysteine through the conserved F or W.

TRBV19,TRBJ1-1,CASSRQPNTEAFF
TRBV27,TRBJ1-2,CASSLSGTERITNYGYTF
TRBV11-2,TRBJ1-6,CASRGGTGMNNSPLHF
TRBV6-5,TRBJ1-4,CASSHNQGTNEKLFF
TRBV28,TRBJ1-1,CATRTGVVNTEAFF
TRBV19,TRBJ1-6,CASSVRGLNSPLHF
TRBV2,TRBJ1-5,CANGYLSNQPQHF
TRBV28,TRBJ2-3,CASSLTSGGDTQYF
TRBV5-4,TRBJ1-5,CASAGGVSNQPQHF
TRBV19,TRBJ1-4,CASSAIMGLQDEKLFF
TRBV7-6,TRBJ2-6,CASSLVRGTGANVLTF
TRBV7-8,TRBJ1-1,CASSSQQGTEAFF
TRBV19,TRBJ1-2,CASSVRQGLKYGYTF
TRBV4-1,TRBJ1-1,CASSQGRFENTEAFF
TRBV5-4,TRBJ2-3,CASRQGRNTDTQYF
TRBV20-1,TRBJ1-1,CSARGNTEAFF
TRBV7-3,TRBJ1-1,CASRVTPNTEAFF
TRBV4-1,TRBJ1-2,CASSQDPQQLLYGYTF
TRBV6-1,TRBJ2-5,CASSGGGQQETQYF
TRBV6-5,TRBJ2-2,CASSYLAVTGELFF
TRBV7-3,TRBJ2-3,CASSSQGARPTDTQYF
TRBV9,TRBJ1-2,CASSAGQGLSYGYTF
TRBV6-1,TRBJ1-1,CASRSPGASTEAFF
TRBV4-2,TRBJ1-3,CASSLRGVGNTIYF
TRBV5-4,TRBJ2-5,CASSQLGETQYF
TRBV7-9,TRBJ1-2,CASSLARRFNYGYTF
TRBV29-1,.,CSVEEVAGSNEQFF
TRBV5-5,TRBJ1-4,CASTVVGGTDEKLFF
TRBV28,TRBJ2-4,CASSLGGTGGPQYF
TRBV5-3,TRBJ1-2,CASSLGTGSYGYTF
TRBV25-1,TRBJ2-2,CASSEGDRDTGELFF
TRBV9,TRBJ2-1,CASSVVAGAIYSYNEQFF
TRBV18,TRBJ1-4,CASSLQPKFRRSNEKLFF
TRBV6-4,TRBJ2-3,CASSEGSGGGPDTQYF
TRBV19,TRBJ1-1,CASSIHRERTEAFF
TRBV7-9,TRBJ1-2,CASSLKGAYGYTF
TRBV11-3,TRBJ2-2,CASRSGQGHTGELFF
TRBV21-1,TRBJ1-3,CASSLPGTGGSGNTIYF
TRBV30,TRBJ1-5,CAWSGPGDGQPQHF
TRBV19,TRBJ1-5,CASSMRGLSNQPQHF
TRBV7-9,TRBJ2-5,CARWGQYF
TRBV6-1,TRBJ1-6,CASVNRGSSPLHF
TRBV9,TRBJ2-7,CASSVDVAGGYEQYF
TRBV2,TRBJ2-7,CASNQAGGFAYEQYF
TRBV10-3,TRBJ2-1,CAISERGTDEQFF
TRBV6-6,TRBJ2-6,CASERGLTGANVLTF
TRBV27,TRBJ2-3,CASSLDWSTDTQYF
TRBV19,TRBJ2-2,CASSPGVLGLFF